This is a list of T cell receptor beta chains from one sample in a study of long-term antiretroviral therapy in people with HIV. Libraries were prepared by immunoSEQ multiplex PCR; TCRdb keeps only in-frame clonotypes and omits some of them. The sample records thousands of clones, 84% being singletons. The specimen was unsorted PBMCs, collected 0.3 years before starting antiretroviral therapy. These receptor sequences come from a man between 25 and 39 years old with HIV. The conserved cysteine and the conserved F or W are not part of the CDR3 here. The order of the fields is D gene, V gene, CDR3 length, CDR3 protein. The D gene is left open where the match is weak.

D: TRBD1; V: TRBV16; length: 14; CDR3: ASSHGTGPSGNTIY
D: .; V: TRBV19; length: 11; CDR3: ASSILGEETQY
D: .; V: TRBV10-3; length: 14; CDR3: AISDLGGITSDTQY
D: TRBD1; V: TRBV6-4; length: 13; CDR3: ASSDEAGGADTQY
D: TRBD1; V: TRBV27; length: 12; CDR3: ASSLGTAAYEQY
D: .; V: TRBV14; length: 9; CDR3: ASSSEYEQY
D: .; V: TRBV5-6; length: 13; CDR3: ASSLGQVPNTEAF
D: .; V: TRBV30; length: 13; CDR3: AWSVIGSLDQPQH
D: .; V: TRBV5-4; length: 14; CDR3: ASSSVGGAQWNEQF
D: .; V: TRBV4-3; length: 14; CDR3: ASSQDVLTHHYGYT
D: .; V: TRBV5-4; length: 12; CDR3: ASSPRFSTDTQY
D: TRBD1; V: TRBV4-3; length: 15; CDR3: ASSQSGTGYSGNTIY
D: TRBD1; V: TRBV30; length: 10; CDR3: AWDGTGRPQY
D: TRBD1; V: TRBV18; length: 13; CDR3: ASSLGQENTGELF
D: .; V: TRBV7-2; length: 12; CDR3: ASSFSGGPGELF
D: .; V: TRBV30; length: 9; CDR3: AWSVLDGYT